Listed below are T cell receptor beta chains from one sample, sequenced in a study of cytomegalovirus exposure and HLA in healthy donors. Generated by immunoSEQ multiplex PCR, the TCRdb table keeps only in-frame clones and is missing some. This sample carries around 93,000 clones, approximately 68% of them seen once, and the ten largest clones take 5.9%. The specimen sequenced was PBMCs. Source of these receptors: a boy aged 5-17 years in good health and CMV-seropositive. The CDR3 runs from the conserved cysteine through the conserved F or W. A D gene is named only where the DNA matches it firmly. Not all rows give a size; the values are once, few, many and, for expanded clones, a class.

>NA|TRBV7-2|NA|TRBJ2-7
CASSRFAGSEQYF
TGTGCCAGCAGCCGTTTTGCGGGGTCCGAGCAGTACTTC
>NA|TRBV29-1|NA|TRBJ1-2
CSVGFRAEYGYTF
TGCAGCGTTGGATTCAGGGCTGAGTATGGCTACACCTTC
>few|TRBV7-2|NA|TRBJ1-4
CASSSRDKNEKLFF
TGTGCCAGCAGCTCCCGAGACAAAAATGAAAAACTGTTTTTT
>once|TRBV6-5|NA|TRBJ1-1
CASSSRGTKAFF
TGTGCCAGCAGTTCGCGCGGGACCAAAGCTTTCTTT
>NA|TRBV7-9|NA|TRBJ2-7
CSSSPGVYEQYF
TGTTCCAGCAGCCCGGGGGTGTACGAGCAGTACTTC
>few|TRBV18|TRBD2|TRBJ2-1
CASSITSGRALEQFF
TGTGCCAGCTCAATAACTAGCGGGAGGGCCCTCGAGCAGTTCTTC
>NA|TRBV6-1|NA|TRBJ2-5
CATQADFAFQETQYF
TGTGCCACCCAAGCGGACTTCGCATTCCAAGAGACCCAGTACTTC
>NA|TRBV7-9|TRBD1|TRBJ1-6
CASSLVQGNSPLHF
TGTGCCAGCAGCTTAGTACAGGGGAATTCACCCCTCCACTTT
>NA|TRBV7-3|TRBD2|TRBJ2-7
CASSSGLAGDEQYF
TGTGCCAGCAGCTCCGGACTAGCGGGAGACGAGCAGTACTTC
>NA|TRBV15|TRBD1|TRBJ2-3
CATSRDTGGADTQYF
TGTGCCACCAGCAGAGATACAGGGGGCGCAGATACGCAGTATTTT
>once|TRBV6-1|NA|TRBJ1-2
CASSEREDYGYTF
TGTGCCAGCAGTGAACGAGAGGACTATGGCTACACCTTC
>few|TRBV6-1|NA|TRBJ2-7
CASSVEQASSYEQYF
TGTGCCAGCAGTGTGGAACAGGCGAGCTCCTACGAGCAGTACTTC
>few|TRBV7-9|NA|TRBJ1-1
CASSLSPGTLNTEAFF
TGTGCCAGCAGCTTAAGCCCCGGGACACTAAACACTGAAGCTTTCTTT
>once|TRBV7-3|TRBD1|TRBJ2-5
CASSPSTGAGETQYF
TGTGCCAGCAGCCCTTCGACAGGGGCCGGTGAGACCCAGTACTTC
>NA|TRBV5-4|TRBD1|TRBJ2-7
CASAIQGNSYEQYF
TGTGCCAGCGCAATACAGGGGAACTCCTACGAGCAGTACTTC
>once|TRBV6-6|NA|TRBJ1-5
CASSGQGRNQPQHF
TGTGCCAGCAGTGGACAAGGCCGCAATCAGCCCCAGCATTTT
>NA|TRBV21-1|NA|TRBJ2-7
CASSKSRGNYEQYF
TGTGCCAGCAGCAAATCCCGGGGAAACTACGAGCAGTACTTC
>few|TRBV4-3|TRBD2|TRBJ2-3
CASSPEREGLTDTQYF
TGCGCCAGCAGCCCGGAGCGGGAGGGCCTCACAGATACGCAGTATTTT
>once|TRBV5-4|NA|TRBJ2-7
CASSLQGAYEQYF
TGTGCCAGCAGCTTGCAAGGAGCCTACGAGCAGTACTTC
>once|TRBV6-5|NA|TRBJ1-1
CASREGANTEAFF
TGTGCCAGCAGGGAAGGGGCGAACACTGAAGCTTTCTTT
>once|TRBV6-1|TRBD1|TRBJ2-1
CASSEGIGTGDSEQFF
TGTGCCAGCAGTGAAGGTATTGGGACAGGGGACAGTGAGCAGTTCTTC
>NA|TRBV4-3|NA|TRBJ1-2
CASSQDREVGYTF
TGCGCCAGCAGCCAAGACAGGGAAGTAGGCTACACCTTC
>NA|TRBV5-1|TRBD1|TRBJ1-1
CASSWGQGYTEAFF
TGCGCCAGCAGCTGGGGACAGGGGTACACTGAAGCTTTCTTT
>NA|TRBV5-1|NA|TRBJ1-2
CASAEGNGYTF
TGCGCCAGCGCTGAGGGAAATGGCTACACCTTC
>NA|TRBV15|NA|TRBJ1-3
CATSRETGRGNTIYF
TGTGCCACCAGCAGAGAAACAGGGCGTGGAAACACCATATATTTT
>NA|TRBV2|NA|TRBJ2-7
CASEGQTYEQYF
TGTGCCAGCGAAGGACAGACCTACGAGCAGTACTTC
>NA|TRBV6-5|TRBD1|TRBJ1-2
CASSYGTVTDGYPF
TGTGCCAGCAGTTACGGGACAGTAACGGATGGCTACCCCTTC
>NA|TRBV19|TRBD2|TRBJ2-1
CASRGTSGRKYNEQFF
TGTGCCAGTAGAGGGACTAGCGGGAGAAAATACAATGAGCAGTTCTTC
>NA|TRBV6-5|NA|TRBJ2-7
CASSYSSRARYEQYF
TGTGCCAGCAGTTACTCGAGCAGGGCTAGGTACGAGCAGTACTTC
>NA|TRBV6-5|TRBD2|TRBJ2-3
CASSRLAGGIDTQYF
TGTGCCAGCAGCCGGCTAGCGGGGGGGATAGATACGCAGTATTTT
>NA|TRBV9|NA|TRBJ1-5
CASGGGRHGQPQHF
TGTGCCAGCGGAGGCGGACGGCACGGACAGCCCCAGCATTTT
>once|TRBV6-1|TRBD1|TRBJ2-7
CASRIQGTYEQYF
TGTGCCAGCAGGATACAGGGGACCTACGAGCAGTACTTC
>few|TRBV7-9|NA|TRBJ1-5
CASSPTGNQPQHF
TGTGCCAGCAGTCCCACAGGCAATCAGCCCCAGCATTTT
>once|TRBV7-3|NA|TRBJ2-3
CASSLKLASSTDTQYF
TGTGCCAGCAGCTTAAAGCTAGCTTCTAGCACAGATACGCAGTATTTT
>NA|TRBV5-1|TRBD1|TRBJ1-1
CASSSGQGETEAFF
TGCGCCAGCAGCTCGGGACAGGGGGAGACTGAAGCTTTCTTT
>NA|TRBV7-8|NA|TRBJ2-5
CASSRLEGWRETQYF
TGTGCCAGCAGCCGACTAGAGGGGTGGAGGGAGACCCAGTACTTC
>few|TRBV29-1|TRBD1|TRBJ1-1
CSVWTGWGTEAFF
TGCAGCGTTTGGACAGGGTGGGGCACTGAAGCTTTCTTT
>once|TRBV7-9|NA|TRBJ1-3
CASSLVTGTGNTIYF
TGTGCCAGCAGCTTAGTAACCGGGACTGGAAACACCATATATTTT